This T cell receptor (beta chain) stems from a study of cytomegalovirus exposure and HLA in healthy donors. The CDR3 length is 14 residues. The V gene end was trimmed by 4 bases and the J gene end by 2 bases; junction bases not matched to a gene: 4. Per the germline V gene, CDR1 is KGHSH and CDR2 is LQKENI. The study ran its PCR with 60 Vbeta and 13 Jbeta primers. The data were produced by immunoSEQ multiplex PCR, yet TCRdb's version contains in-frame clones alone and is incomplete. The data hold about 160,000 clones, with more than 75% observed a single time. As regards this clone: Its antigen remains unknown.

Study-wide results and caveats: Segments of the TCR beta V type were, in most cases, productive about 87% or about 30% of the time in an earlier analysis. Highest at DRB1 and lowest at HLA-C, TCR association rates differed among HLA loci in a later analysis.

Sequencing input: PBMCs. J is TRBJ2-5 and V is TRBV18, with 7 positions matching TRBD1. This clonotype originated in a man younger than 35 in good health and CMV-seropositive. This CDR3 is CASSLGTAQETQYF. CDR3 nucleotide sequence: TGTGCCAGCTCACTGGGGACAGCTCAAGAGACCCAGTACTTC.